The 8 T cell receptor beta chains given below trace back to one sample, sequenced in a study of T cells in Graves' hyperthyroidism and ophthalmopathy. RNA transcripts provided the source from which TCR beta CDR3 regions were amplified. TCR CDR3 regions were first amplified by RT-PCR with HTBI primers. Using its own MiXCR run on the multiplex PCR reads, TCRdb lists one record per CDR3 protein. Of about 37,000 distinct CDR3 sequences detected, 40% to 60% appear once; the ten largest clones hold under 20%. Sequencing was done on a sample of blood. The receptor set was obtained from a man in his forties with Graves' ophthalmopathy.

This clonotype qualifies as medium-sized. The rearrangement joins TRBV20-1 to TRBJ2-1; 9 nucleotides line up with TRBD2. The V gene's germline CDR1 is DFQATT and CDR2 SNEGSKA (reference sequence). Trimming cost V 3 bases and J 3 bases; bases outside gene matches: 0. This CDR3 is built from 13 residues. Here the CDR3 reads CSARRGGYNEQFF. In DNA, the CDR3 is TGCAGTGCTAGGCGGGGGGGCTACAATGAGCAGTTCTTC.

This chain joins TRBV7-3 and TRBJ2-3; D is undetermined. V lost 5 bases and J lost 5, with 11 bases in between. In germline, CDR1 is SGHTA, CDR2 FQGTGA. The length of the CDR3 is 13 residues. CDR3 protein: CASSAAQRDTQYF. CDR3 nucleotide sequence: TGTGCCAGCAGCGCCGCACAGAGAGATACGCAGTATTTT.

This clonotype occurred many times. The chain couples TRBV9 to TRBJ2-1; 13 bases are a match to TRBD2. Germline assignment: CDR1 SGDLS and CDR2 YYNGEE. The CDR3 covers 18 residues. V lost 0 bases, J lost 9 bases, and 12 bases stayed unmatched. CDR3 in amino acids: CASSVAPTSGGAFGEQFF. Written as DNA, the CDR3 is TGTGCCAGCAGCGTAGCGCCAACTAGCGGGGGGGCGTTCGGTGAGCAGTTCTTC.

This chain uses TRBV29-1 with TRBJ1-2; D gene unclear. CDR1 is SQVTM and CDR2 is ANQGSEA in the germline V gene. Trimming removed 7 bases at V and 1 base at J, with 13 bases between. This CDR3 contains 13 residues. This CDR3 is CSAEANVNYGYTF. CDR3 coding DNA: TGCAGCGCTGAGGCGAACGTTAACTATGGCTACACCTTC. Full variable domain (rest looked up from reference TRBV29-1 and TRBJ1-2): SAVISQKPSRDICQRGTSLTIQCQVDSQVTMMFWYRQQPGQSLTLIATANQGSEATYESGFVIDKFPISRPNLTFSTLTVSNMSPEDSSIYLCSAEANVNYGYTFGSGTRLTVV.

This clonotype was seen ten or more times. This chain connects TRBV12-3 or TRBV12-4 to TRBJ2-5; no definite D call. Between the trimmed V and J ends, which lost 6 bases and 4 bases, there was a span of 12 bases. The CDR3 length is 13 residues. CDR3 DNA: TGTGCCAGCAGCGATTTTAACACAGAGACCCAGTACTTC. It specifies CASSDFNTETQYF.

This clonotype has a handful of counts. A clone one base away is much larger, so this may be a read error. The gene calls are TRBV3-1 and TRBJ2-1; a possible D gene is TRBD2 (5 bases). The CDR3 is 14 amino acids. Per germline, CDR1 LGHDT and CDR2 YNNKEL (reference sequence). CDR3 bases: TGTGCCAGCAGCCAATTAACAGACTACAATGGGCAGTTCTTC. This sequence encodes CASSQLTDYNGQFF.

This chain joins TRBV19 and TRBJ1-6, with D possibly matching TRBD1 (5 bases). CDR3 length equals 15 residues. The V end lost 4 bases, the J end lost 10 bases, and 17 bases lay between the germline ends. Germline V gene data show CDR1 as LNHDA and CDR2 as SQIVND (reference sequence). The CDR3 region has the DNA TGTGCCAGTAGTAGGGGCGGCAGGGATGGCTCACCCCTCCACTTT. Translated, it gives CASSRGGRDGSPLHF.

For the CDR3, the DNA is TGTGCCAGCAGTGCTAGGACAGGGGGCGGGGAGACCCAGTACTTC. Its protein product is CASSARTGGGETQYF. The chain has TRBV27 and TRBJ2-5; 11 nucleotides line up with TRBD1. Losses at the gene ends were 5 bases for V and 5 bases for J; bases not matched to a gene: 7. CDR3 length: 15 residues. Germline V gene lookup returns CDR1 MNHEY and CDR2 SMNVEV (reference sequence).